In its sample, the clone carrying this TCR beta chain is medium-sized. Its antigen is as yet unknown. This sample is drawn from a study of T and B cells in COVID-19 patients. About the research overall: Peripheral blood came from COVID-19 patients with active infection or after recovery.

Regarding the study as a whole: There were more than 2,000 TCR clusters exclusive to the recovered cohort, approximately 34 with low generation probability. Active COVID-19 showed highly clonal TRB repertoires; recovery showed diversity and richness above healthy donors.

Blood genomic DNA input for TRB amplification was roughly 220-500 ng. TRB rearrangements were amplified by multiplex PCR with BIOMED2 TRB-A/B primers. TCRdb reanalysed the multiplex PCR reads using MiXCR and keeps one entry per CDR3 protein. The sample records tens of thousands of distinct CDR3 sequences, over 25% being singletons. Germline loops: CDR1 LNHNV, CDR2 YYDKDF (reference sequence). Deletions cut 0 bases from V and 2 bases from J, with 8 bases between. The CDR3 sequence is 14 residues long. The sample was blood. This TCR derives from a human donor who had recovered from COVID-19. This chain joins TRBV15 and TRBJ2-7; D remains unclear. CDR3 DNA: TGTGCCACCAGCAGAGATCTGGGTGCCTACGAGCAGTACTTC. This sequence encodes CATSRDLGAYEQYF.